This T cell receptor beta chain was recorded in a study of circulating and synovial CD4+ cells in juvenile arthritis. The CDR3 covers 16 residues. V lost 4 bases, J lost 8 bases, and 15 bases stayed unmatched. CDR1 is SGHRS, CDR2 YFSETQ, per germline. The method was immunoSEQ multiplex PCR; TCRdb's version includes in-frame clones alone and lacks a portion of them. The data hold tens of thousands of clones, with approximately 96% observed a single time. Material: CD4+ T cells from blood. This sequence was found in a human donor with juvenile idiopathic arthritis. J is TRBJ1-1 and V is TRBV5-1, with TRBD1 matching 9 bases. The CDR3 here is CASSPSTGTGQWEAFF. CDR3 sequence (DNA): TGCGCCAGCAGCCCAAGTACGGGGACAGGGCAATGGGAAGCTTTCTTT.